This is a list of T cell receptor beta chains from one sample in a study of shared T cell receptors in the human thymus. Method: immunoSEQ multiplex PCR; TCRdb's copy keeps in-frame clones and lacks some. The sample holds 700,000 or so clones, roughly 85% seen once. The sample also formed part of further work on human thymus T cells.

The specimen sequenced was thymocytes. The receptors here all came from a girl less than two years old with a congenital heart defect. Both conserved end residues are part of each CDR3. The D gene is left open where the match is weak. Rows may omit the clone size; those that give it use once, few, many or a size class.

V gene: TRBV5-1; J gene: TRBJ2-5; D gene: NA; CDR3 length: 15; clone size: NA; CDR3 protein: CASSLALSGVETQYF; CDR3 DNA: TGCGCCAGCAGCTTGGCCCTAAGCGGAGTGGAGACCCAGTACTTC
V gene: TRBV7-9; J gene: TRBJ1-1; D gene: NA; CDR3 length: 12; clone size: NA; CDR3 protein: CASSLWEKEAFF; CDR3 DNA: TGTGCCAGCAGCTTATGGGAGAAAGAAGCTTTCTTT
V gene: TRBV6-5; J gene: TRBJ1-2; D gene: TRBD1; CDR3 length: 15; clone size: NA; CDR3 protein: CASYRGPAGGYGYTF; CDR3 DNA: TGTGCCAGTTACAGGGGGCCCGCGGGAGGCTATGGCTACACCTTC
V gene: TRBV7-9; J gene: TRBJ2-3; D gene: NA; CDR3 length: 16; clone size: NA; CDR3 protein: CASSSKKRGGTDTQYF; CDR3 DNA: TGTGCCAGCAGCTCAAAGAAGCGAGGAGGCACAGATACGCAGTATTTT
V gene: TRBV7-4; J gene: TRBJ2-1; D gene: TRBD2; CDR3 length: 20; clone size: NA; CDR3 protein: CASSLGFWGSSGGTNNEQFF; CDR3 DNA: TGTGCCAGCAGCTTAGGGTTTTGGGGGTCTAGCGGGGGGACGAACAATGAGCAGTTCTTC
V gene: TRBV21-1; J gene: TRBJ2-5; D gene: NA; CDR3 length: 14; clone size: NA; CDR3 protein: CASRRNRAEETQYF; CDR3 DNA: TGTGCCAGCAGAAGAAACAGGGCTGAAGAGACCCAGTACTTC
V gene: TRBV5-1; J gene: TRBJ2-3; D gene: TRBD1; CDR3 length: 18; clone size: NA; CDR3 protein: CASSQDRVIWGATDTQYF; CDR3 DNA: TGCGCCAGCAGTCAGGACAGGGTTATTTGGGGGGCCACAGATACGCAGTATTTT
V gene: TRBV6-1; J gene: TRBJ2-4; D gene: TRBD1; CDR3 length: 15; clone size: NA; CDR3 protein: CASTGDGTGKNIQYF; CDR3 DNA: TGTGCCAGCACCGGGGACGGGACAGGAAAAAACATTCAGTACTTC
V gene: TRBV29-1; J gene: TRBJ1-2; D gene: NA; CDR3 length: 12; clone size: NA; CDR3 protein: CSVGGGVSGYTF; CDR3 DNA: TGCAGCGTCGGAGGGGGGGTGAGTGGCTACACCTTC
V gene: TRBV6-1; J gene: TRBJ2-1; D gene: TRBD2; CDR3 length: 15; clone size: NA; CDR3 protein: CASSGLAGGHIEQFF; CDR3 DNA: TGTGCCAGCAGTGGATTAGCGGGGGGGCACATTGAGCAGTTCTTC
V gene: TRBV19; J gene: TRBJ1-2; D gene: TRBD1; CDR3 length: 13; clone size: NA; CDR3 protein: CASRALTGGGYTF; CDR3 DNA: TGTGCCAGTAGGGCACTGACAGGGGGTGGCTACACCTTC
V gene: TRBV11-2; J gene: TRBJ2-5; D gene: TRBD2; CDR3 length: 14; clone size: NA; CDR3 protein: CASSPTSGRKTQYF; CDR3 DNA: TGTGCCAGCAGCCCGACTAGCGGGCGAAAGACCCAGTACTTC
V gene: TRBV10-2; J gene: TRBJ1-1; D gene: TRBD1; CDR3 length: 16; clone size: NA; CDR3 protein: CASRGLQGASPHEAFF; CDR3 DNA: TGCGCCAGCAGGGGCCTACAGGGGGCCTCCCCCCATGAAGCTTTCTTT
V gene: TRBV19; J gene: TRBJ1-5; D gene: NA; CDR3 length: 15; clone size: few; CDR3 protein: CASSIDRAGNQPQHF; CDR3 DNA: TGTGCCAGTAGTATAGACAGGGCTGGCAATCAGCCCCAGCATTTT
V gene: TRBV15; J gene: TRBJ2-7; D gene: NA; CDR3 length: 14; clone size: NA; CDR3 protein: CATSRDLASYEQYF; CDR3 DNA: TGTGCCACCAGCAGAGATTTGGCCAGCTACGAGCAGTACTTC
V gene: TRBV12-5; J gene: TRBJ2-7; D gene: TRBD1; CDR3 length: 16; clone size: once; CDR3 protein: CASGPNQDRGDYEQYF; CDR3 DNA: TGTGCTAGTGGTCCAAACCAGGACAGGGGGGACTACGAGCAGTACTTC
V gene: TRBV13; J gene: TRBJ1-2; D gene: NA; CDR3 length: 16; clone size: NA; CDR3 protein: CASSTLVLEGFDGYTF; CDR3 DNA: TGTGCCAGCAGCACCCTGGTTCTGGAGGGGTTCGATGGCTACACCTTC
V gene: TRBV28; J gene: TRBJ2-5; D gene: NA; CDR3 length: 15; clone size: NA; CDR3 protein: CASTIRGGYQETQYF; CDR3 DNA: TGTGCCAGCACTATTCGGGGAGGATACCAAGAGACCCAGTACTTC
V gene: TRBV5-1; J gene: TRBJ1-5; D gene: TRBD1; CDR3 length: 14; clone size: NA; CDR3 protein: CASSSTGEDQPQHF; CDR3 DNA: TGCGCCAGCAGCTCGACAGGGGAGGATCAGCCCCAGCATTTT
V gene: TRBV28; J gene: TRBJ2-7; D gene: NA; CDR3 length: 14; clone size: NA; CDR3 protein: CASSTEQGPYEQYF; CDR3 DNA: TGTGCCAGCAGCACCGAACAGGGCCCCTACGAGCAGTACTTC
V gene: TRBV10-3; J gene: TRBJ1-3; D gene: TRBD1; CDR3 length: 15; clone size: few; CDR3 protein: CAISSRDRGGNTIYF; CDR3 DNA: TGTGCCATCAGTTCCCGGGACAGGGGTGGAAACACCATATATTTT
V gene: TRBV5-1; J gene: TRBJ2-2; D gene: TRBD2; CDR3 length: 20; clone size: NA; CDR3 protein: CASSILMGLAGDSSTGELFF; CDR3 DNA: TGCGCCAGCAGCATACTAATGGGACTAGCGGGGGATTCGAGCACCGGGGAGCTGTTTTTT
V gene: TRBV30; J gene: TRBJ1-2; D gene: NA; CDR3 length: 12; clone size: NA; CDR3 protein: CAWNPCLAGYTF; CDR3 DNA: TGTGCCTGGAACCCCTGCTTGGCCGGCTACACCTTC
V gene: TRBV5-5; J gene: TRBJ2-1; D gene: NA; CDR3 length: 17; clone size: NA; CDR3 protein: CASSLAGGLMPYGWQFF; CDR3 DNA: TGTGCCAGCAGCTTGGCCGGAGGCCTTATGCCGTATGGGTGGCAGTTCTTC
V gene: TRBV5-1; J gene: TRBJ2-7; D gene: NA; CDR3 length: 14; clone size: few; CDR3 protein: CASSPTLSVYEQYF; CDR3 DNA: TGCGCCAGCAGCCCTACGTTATCTGTCTACGAGCAGTACTTC
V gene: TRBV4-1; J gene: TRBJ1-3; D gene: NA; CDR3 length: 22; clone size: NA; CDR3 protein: CASSQDLSNDRPPIPSGNTIYF; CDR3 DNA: TGCGCCAGCAGCCAAGATCTTTCCAACGACAGGCCGCCGATACCCTCTGGAAACACCATATATTTT
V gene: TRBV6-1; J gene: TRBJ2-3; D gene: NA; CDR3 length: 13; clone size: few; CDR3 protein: CATTFSRGDTQYF; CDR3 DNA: TGTGCCACCACGTTCTCTCGAGGAGATACGCAGTATTTT
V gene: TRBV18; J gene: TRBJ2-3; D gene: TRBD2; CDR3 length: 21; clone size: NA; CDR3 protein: CASSTKYPVAGGPRQLDTQYF; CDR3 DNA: TGTGCCAGCTCAACAAAGTACCCCGTAGCGGGGGGGCCGAGACAGTTAGATACGCAGTATTTT
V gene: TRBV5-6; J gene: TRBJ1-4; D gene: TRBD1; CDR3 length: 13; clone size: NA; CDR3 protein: CASSFHRGEKLFF; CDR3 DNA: TGTGCCAGCAGCTTCCACAGGGGTGAAAAACTGTTTTTT
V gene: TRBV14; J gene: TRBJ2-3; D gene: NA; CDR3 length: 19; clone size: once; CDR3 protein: CASSPESQTGFPGTDTQYF; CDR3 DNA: TGTGCCAGCAGCCCAGAATCTCAAACCGGGTTTCCCGGCACAGATACGCAGTATTTT
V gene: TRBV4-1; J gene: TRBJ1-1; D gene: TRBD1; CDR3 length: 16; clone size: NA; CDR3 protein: CASSRRDRTNSTEAFF; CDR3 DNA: TGCGCCAGCAGCAGGCGGGACAGGACAAACTCAACTGAAGCTTTCTTT
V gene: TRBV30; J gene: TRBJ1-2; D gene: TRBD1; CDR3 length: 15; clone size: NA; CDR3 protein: CAWRGTGVDPNGYTF; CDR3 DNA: TGTGCCTGGAGGGGGACAGGGGTAGACCCCAATGGCTACACCTTC
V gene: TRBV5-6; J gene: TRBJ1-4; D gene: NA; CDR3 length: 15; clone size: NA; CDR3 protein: CASSLATGINEKLFF; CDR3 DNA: TGTGCCAGCAGCTTGGCTACAGGGATAAACGAAAAACTGTTTTTT
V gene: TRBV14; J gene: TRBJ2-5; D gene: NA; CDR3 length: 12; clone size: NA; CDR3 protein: CASSQARETQYF; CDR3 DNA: TGTGCCAGCAGCCAAGCTCGAGAGACCCAGTACTTC
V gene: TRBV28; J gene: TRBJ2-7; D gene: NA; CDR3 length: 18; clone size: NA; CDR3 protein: CASSLSQEQGGGTYEQYF; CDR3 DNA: TGTGCCAGCAGTTTATCGCAGGAACAGGGTGGTGGGACCTACGAGCAGTACTTC
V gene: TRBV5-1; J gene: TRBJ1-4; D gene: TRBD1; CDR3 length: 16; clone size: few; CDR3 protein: CASSAKTGTANEKLFF; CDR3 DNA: TGCGCCAGCAGCGCCAAAACCGGGACAGCTAATGAAAAACTGTTTTTT
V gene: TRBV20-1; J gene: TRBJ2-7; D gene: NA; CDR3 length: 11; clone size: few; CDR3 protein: CSATRGSEQYF; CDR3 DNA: TGCAGTGCTACAAGAGGGTCCGAGCAGTACTTC
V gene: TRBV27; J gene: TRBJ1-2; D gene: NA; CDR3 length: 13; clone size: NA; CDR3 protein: CASSLSGDSPYTF; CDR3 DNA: TGTGCCAGCAGTTTATCAGGAGACAGCCCTTACACCTTC
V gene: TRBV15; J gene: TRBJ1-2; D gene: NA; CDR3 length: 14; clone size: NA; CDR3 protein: CATSRDGGARGYTF; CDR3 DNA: TGTGCCACCAGCAGAGACGGGGGGGCGAGGGGCTACACCTTC
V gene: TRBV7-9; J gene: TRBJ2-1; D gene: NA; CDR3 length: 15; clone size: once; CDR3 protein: CASSLAVRRIDEQFF; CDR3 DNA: TGTGCCAGCAGCTTAGCGGTTCGTAGAATAGATGAGCAGTTCTTC